There are a few counts of the clone carrying this T cell receptor beta chain. Deletions cut 6 bases from V and 3 bases from J, with 18 bases between. The CDR3 spans 15 residues. Germline CDR1 is SGHNT and CDR2 is YYREEE (reference sequence). The data belong to a study of blood T cell repertoires in COVID-19. Methods used by the authors: Researchers report that nucleated cell counts were estimated from reference gene primer amplification. Here immunoSEQ multiplex PCR was the method, and the copy in TCRdb shows in-frame clones only, minus some. V, J and clone size are those of that table, while D and trimming were read from the DNA. The table has under 9,000 clones, around 80% seen once.

Sequencing was performed on peripheral blood. The clonotype originates from a human donor in a cohort sampled during active COVID-19. V gene TRBV5-4 combines with J gene TRBJ1-1; TRBD1 might be the D (5 bases). The CDR3 reads CASNWGGGRDTEAFF. DNA for the CDR3: TGTGCCAGCAACTGGGGCGGAGGGCGCGACACTGAAGCTTTCTTT.